The 17 T cell receptor beta chains below all came from one sample that was sequenced in a study of molecular identifiers for immune sequencing clone quantification. TCRdb independently ran MiXCR on the PCR reads; one entry per CDR3 protein. The profile shows some 680,000 distinct CDR3 sequences, about 25% of them singletons. The sequenced sample was naive CD8+ T cells from blood, with Jurkat cell RNA spiked in. Specified subset: FACS-sorted CD8+CD4-CCR7+CD45RA+ naive T cells. Source of these receptors: a human donor in good health. Some libraries in this study had Jurkat cell RNA spiked in.

Details on this clonotype: Relative to the germline gene, one junction end is altered; a read error may explain this. This rearrangement joins TRBV5-1 to TRBJ2-7; D is perhaps TRBD1 (7 bases). This CDR3 region has 15 residues. Germline CDR1 is SGHRS and CDR2 is YFSETQ. CDR3 sequence reads: CASGFAQGGTYEQYF. The DNA of the CDR3 is TGCGCCAGCGGCTTTGCTCAGGGGGGAACCTACGAGCAGTACTTC.

The sample holds many counts of this clonotype. This chain links TRBV27 with TRBJ1-1; maybe TRBD1 (5 bases). Germline V lookup: CDR1 MNHEY, CDR2 SMNVEV (reference sequence). V dropped 5 bases and J dropped 1 base, with 14 bases sitting between them. CDR3 length equals 15 residues. This chain's CDR3 is CASSSRVSPNTEAFF. The CDR3 DNA reads TGTGCCAGCAGTAGCAGGGTCTCTCCGAACACTGAAGCTTTCTTT.

This clonotype has ten or more counts. The chain is built from TRBV20-1 and TRBJ2-7; 9 nucleotides match TRBD2. CDR1 is DFQATT, CDR2 SNEGSKA, per germline (reference sequence). The trim removed 5 bases at V and 5 bases at J, leaving 7 bases unmatched. The CDR3 has 13 amino acids. CDR3 loop: CSAGRTSVDEQYF. The CDR3 nucleotides are TGCAGTGCTGGGCGGACTAGCGTCGACGAGCAGTACTTC.

This clonotype was seen repeatedly, ten times or more. The gene calls are TRBV12-3 or TRBV12-4 and TRBJ1-1; no definite D call. This CDR3 is 13 amino acids long. V was trimmed by 5 bases and J by 6 bases, leaving 13 bases between them. This CDR3 reads CASSVGMAAEAFF. In DNA, the CDR3 is TGTGCCAGCAGTGTTGGGATGGCAGCTGAAGCTTTCTTT.

The rearrangement links TRBV29-1 to TRBJ1-2, with D tentatively TRBD1 (6 bases). The CDR3 loop spans 15 amino acids. Germline V gene data show CDR1 as SQVTM and CDR2 as ANQGSEA. Trimming removed 0 bases from V and 3 bases from J, with 14 bases in between. CDR3 sequence (DNA): TGCAGCGTTGAAGATGATCGGGGGCTTGACTATGGCTACACCTTC. This encodes CSVEDDRGLDYGYTF.

This clonotype was counted between two and nine times. This chain uses TRBV4-3 with TRBJ1-2; D may be TRBD1 (6 bases). This CDR3 contains 14 residues. The germline CDR1 and CDR2 sequences are LGHNA and YSLEER. Trimming stripped 4 bases from V and 5 bases from J, with 14 bases between. DNA of the CDR3: TGCGCCAGCAGCCCGGCTCAGGGGATGTATGGCTACACCTTC. Its translation is CASSPAQGMYGYTF.

This chain connects TRBV19 to TRBJ1-1; 8 nucleotides match TRBD1. Germline-derived CDR1 and CDR2 are LNHDA and SQIVND (reference sequence). The CDR3 has 15 residues. V lost 4 bases, J lost 3 bases, and 7 bases stayed unmatched. CDR3 region: CASSTPTGAYTEAFF. CDR3 sequence (DNA): TGTGCCAGTAGTACACCGACAGGGGCTTACACTGAAGCTTTCTTT.

The CDR3 loop is CASRDPPQGAPRGTQYF. The DNA for the CDR3 is TGTGCCAGCAGGGATCCCCCACAGGGGGCGCCGAGAGGTACGCAGTATTTT. The gene calls are TRBV28 and TRBJ2-3; 9 positions agree with TRBD1. The CDR3 is 17 amino acids. Per germline, CDR1 MDHEN and CDR2 SYDVKM. V lost 6 bases, J lost 8 bases, and 18 bases stayed unmatched.

This clonotype has only one observation. A much bigger clone sits one base away, suggesting this may be a read error. V usage is TRBV20-1 and J usage is TRBJ2-7; D might be TRBD2 (5 bases). The CDR3 is 16 residues long. Germline V gives CDR1 DFQATT, CDR2 SNEGSKA (reference sequence). The CDR3 nucleotides are TGCAGTACTAGAGATCTCTCCCGGGCCCGGGTGGTCGAGCAGTACTTC. Amino acid sequence: CSTRDLSRARVVEQYF.

This clonotype was picked up a small number of times. The chain is built from TRBV4-1 and TRBJ2-1; D is possibly TRBD1 (5 bases). The V end was cut by 0 bases, the J end by 10 bases, with 10 bases between. This CDR3 is built from 13 residues. CDR1 is MGHRA, CDR2 YSYEKL, per germline. The CDR3 here is CASSQEGVGEQFF. The CDR3 DNA reads TGCGCCAGCAGCCAAGAAGGGGTAGGGGAGCAGTTCTTC.

This sequence joins TRBV4-1 and TRBJ2-1; 11 bases match TRBD2. CDR1 is MGHRA and CDR2 is YSYEKL in the germline V gene. Losses at the gene ends were 3 bases for V and 3 bases for J; bases not matched to a gene: 4. This CDR3 contains 16 residues. For the CDR3, the DNA is TGCGCCAGCAGCCAGGTAGCGGGAGGGCACTACAATGAGCAGTTCTTC. Translation: CASSQVAGGHYNEQFF.

This clonotype has a count of ten or more. V gene TRBV13 combines with J gene TRBJ1-1; D possibly corresponds to TRBD1 (5 bases). This CDR3 spans 17 amino acids. V lost 4 bases, J lost 0 bases, and 18 bases lay in between. The germline V gene has CDR1 PRHDT and CDR2 FYEKMQ (reference sequence). CDR3: CASSSHRRGGMNTEAFF. CDR3 coding DNA: TGTGCCAGCAGCTCCCATAGGAGGGGCGGAATGAACACTGAAGCTTTCTTT.

This chain connects TRBV7-6 to TRBJ2-1; 7 bases map to TRBD1. After removal of 1 base from V and 5 bases from J, the junction contained 2 bases not matched to a gene. The CDR3 runs 14 residues. Germline lookup yields CDR1 SGHVS and CDR2 FNYEAQ. The CDR3 is CASSLEQGDNEQFF. CDR3 bases: TGTGCCAGCAGCTTAGAGCAGGGGGACAATGAGCAGTTCTTC.

The chain carries TRBV7-3 and TRBJ1-4; 8 bases line up with TRBD1. Germline loops: CDR1 SGHTA, CDR2 FQGTGA. The V segment lost 5 bases and the J segment 6 bases; nucleotides outside the gene matches: 8. The CDR3 is 15 residues long. The CDR3 DNA reads TGTGCCAGCAGCCCGAGCGGGACAGGCGATGAAAAACTGTTTTTT. Translating gives CASSPSGTGDEKLFF. The entire variable domain, with the rest obtained from reference TRBV7-3 and TRBJ1-4, is as follows: GAGVSQTPSNKVTEKGKYVELRCDPISGHTALYWYRQSLGQGPEFLIYFQGTGAADDSGLPNDRFFAVRPEGSVSTLKIQRTERGDSAVYLCASSPSGTGDEKLFFGSGTQLSVL.

This clonotype was seen repeatedly, ten times or more. J is TRBJ2-7 and V is TRBV7-9; D is unresolved. In germline, CDR1 is SEHNR, CDR2 FQNEAQ (reference sequence). This CDR3 spans 11 amino acids. Trimming left V 5 bases short and J 4 bases short, with 6 bases between. The CDR3 protein is CASSDGYEQYF. In DNA, the CDR3 is TGTGCCAGCAGCGACGGGTACGAGCAGTACTTC.

This clonotype has ten or more counts. The chain combines TRBV4-1 with TRBJ1-1; the D is unclear. V lost 4 bases and J lost 5, with 17 bases in between. The CDR3 runs to 15 residues. The germline gives CDR1 MGHRA, CDR2 YSYEKL. CDR3 coding DNA: TGCGCCAGCAGCCCCTTTGGGGAAATAGGGACTGAAGCTTTCTTT. Translated, it gives CASSPFGEIGTEAFF.

On this clonotype itself: With a much larger clone just one base away, this may be a read error. The CDR3 does not end in the conserved phenylalanine or tryptophan, so this is likely a read error. This chain connects TRBV4-3 to TRBJ2-7; TRBD1 matches 7 bases. With V trimmed by 1 base and J by 2 bases, 2 bases remained unmatched. The germline V gene encodes CDR1 LGHNA and CDR2 YSLEER. The CDR3 consists of 14 residues. This chain's CDR3 is CASSQATGTYEQYI. The CDR3 DNA sequence: TGCGCCAGCAGCCAAGCGACAGGGACCTACGAGCAGTACATC.